Following are 18 T cell receptor beta chains from one sample sequenced in a study of radiotherapy plus CTLA-4 blockade in lung cancer. Sequencing was performed with immunoSEQ multiplex PCR; in TCRdb, only in-frame clones are kept and a portion is missing. In the table there are 55,000 to 80,000 clones, around 86% of which are singletons. The sequencing used peripheral blood, collected from a patient treated with radiotherapy plus ipilimumab. All receptors derive from a human donor with non-small cell lung cancer that progressed on radiotherapy plus ipilimumab.

V gene TRBV30 combines with J gene TRBJ1-5, with D uncertain. This CDR3 spans 14 amino acids. Germline lookup yields CDR1 GTSNPN and CDR2 SVGIG (reference sequence). The V gene lost 0 bases and the J gene lost 1 base, with 7 bases spanning the gap. CDR3: CAWSVRTSNQPQHF. The DNA for the CDR3 is TGTGCCTGGAGTGTACGGACGAGCAATCAGCCCCAGCATTTT.

With regard to this clone: Germline is not matched at one junction end, which may reflect a read error. The rearrangement uses TRBV13 and TRBJ1-3; D remains unclear. This CDR3 comprises 16 residues. In germline, CDR1 is PRHDT, CDR2 FYEKMQ (reference sequence). CDR3 DNA sequence: TGTGCCAACAGCCCATCTTGGAGCGTCTCTGGAAACACCATATATTTT. This sequence encodes CANSPSWSVSGNTIYF.

The chain recombines TRBV7-9 with TRBJ1-4; D remains unclear. V was shortened by 4 bases and J by 0 bases, with 15 bases between the two germline ends. CDR1 SEHNR and CDR2 FQNEAQ come from the germline V gene (reference sequence). The CDR3 extends over 17 amino acids. CDR3 sequence reads: CASSSAAATATNEKLFF. CDR3 sequence (DNA): TGTGCCAGCAGCTCGGCGGCCGCAACTGCAACTAATGAAAAACTGTTTTTT.

This chain links TRBV27 with TRBJ2-3, with 8 bases that match TRBD2. Germline trimming cut 5 bases from V and 0 bases from J; bases unmatched to any gene: 7. This CDR3 has 16 residues. CDR1 and CDR2 from the germline V gene are MNHEY and SMNVEV (reference sequence). CDR3: CASSQYSGTSTDTQYF. Here the CDR3 DNA reads TGTGCCAGCAGTCAATATAGCGGGACTAGCACAGATACGCAGTATTTT.

The rearrangement joins TRBV5-1 to TRBJ1-4, with D tentatively TRBD1 (6 bases). Trimming cost V 2 bases and J 5 bases, with 10 bases left between them. CDR1 and CDR2 (germline): SGHRS, YFSETQ. This CDR3 spans 14 amino acids. CDR3 amino acids: CASSFSQGNEKLFF. In DNA form, the CDR3 reads TGCGCCAGCAGCTTCTCGCAGGGGAATGAAAAACTGTTTTTT.

The chain is built from TRBV5-1 and TRBJ2-1, with 8 bases lining up with TRBD2. CDR1 and CDR2 (germline): SGHRS, YFSETQ. This CDR3 region has 15 residues. The V segment lost 4 bases and the J segment 0 bases; nucleotides outside the gene matches: 3. CDR3 coding DNA: TGCGCCAGCAGCACAGCGGGAGCCTCCTACAATGAGCAGTTCTTC. Protein: CASSTAGASYNEQFF.

V usage is TRBV11-3 and J usage is TRBJ1-5; 8 nucleotides match TRBD1. Looked up from germline, CDR1 is SGHNT and CDR2 is YENEEA. The CDR3 covers 15 residues. Losses at the gene ends were 6 bases for V and 6 bases for J; bases not matched to a gene: 10. The CDR3 region has the DNA TGTGCCAGCAGTTCAGTAGGACAGGGCCGTCAGCCCCAGCATTTT. As protein: CASSSVGQGRQPQHF.

The rearrangement uses TRBV7-8 and TRBJ2-5; no clear D. The CDR3 runs to 10 residues. Germline CDR1 SGHVS, CDR2 FQNEAQ. Trimming left V 1 base short and J 6 bases short, with 0 bases between. DNA for the CDR3: TGTGCCAGCAGCTTAGAGACCCAGTACTTC. Translation: CASSLETQYF.

The chain couples TRBV27 to TRBJ2-3; weak D call: TRBD2 (6 bases). The CDR3 length is 13 residues. Per the germline V gene, CDR1 is MNHEY and CDR2 is SMNVEV (reference sequence). V was shortened by 5 bases and J by 6 bases, with 12 bases between the two germline ends. The CDR3 region is CASSSSSADTQYF. In DNA form, the CDR3 reads TGTGCCAGCAGTAGCTCTAGCGCCGATACGCAGTATTTT.

This chain's CDR3 is CASSRLGNSYEQYF. The CDR3 DNA reads as TGTGCCAGCAGTCGACTGGGTAACTCCTACGAGCAGTACTTC. V gene TRBV28 combines with J gene TRBJ2-7; D call uncertain. Per the germline V gene, CDR1 is MDHEN and CDR2 is SYDVKM. The V end was cut by 5 bases, the J end by 0 bases, with 11 bases between. CDR3 length: 14 residues.

The gene calls are TRBV19 and TRBJ2-2; D is ambiguous. V lost 2 bases and J lost 1, with 8 bases in between. The CDR3 is made up of 15 amino acids. Germline values: CDR1 LNHDA, CDR2 SQIVND (reference sequence). CDR3 in DNA: TGTGCCAGTAGTATAAGTACAGTGAACACCGGGGAGCTGTTTTTT. This gives the protein CASSISTVNTGELFF. The full variable domain, completed using reference TRBV19 and TRBJ2-2, is DGGITQSPKYLFRKEGQNVTLSCEQNLNHDAMYWYRQDPGQGLRLIYYSQIVNDFQKGDIAEGYSVSREKKESFPLTVTSAQKNPTAFYLCASSISTVNTGELFFGEGSRLTVL.

The chain employs TRBV18 and TRBJ1-5; D is ambiguous. This CDR3 is built from 13 residues. The V and J ends lost 3 bases and 5 bases respectively, with 8 bases between them. Germline V gene data show CDR1 as KGHSH and CDR2 as LQKENI. CDR3 loop: CASSPSSYQPQHF. The CDR3 bases are TGTGCCAGCTCACCTTCATCCTATCAGCCCCAGCATTTT.

The chain couples TRBV10-3 to TRBJ2-7, with 9 bases fitting TRBD2. CDR1 and CDR2 (germline): ENHRY, SYGVKD. This CDR3 has 13 residues. J lost 4 bases, V lost 10 bases, and 8 bases had no gene match. CDR3 coding DNA: TGTGCCACTGCAACTAGCGGGCCTTACGAGCAGTACTTC. Translated, it gives CATATSGPYEQYF.

The CDR3 here is CASSTTGELFF. The CDR3 region has the DNA TGTGCCAGCAGTACCACCGGGGAGCTGTTTTTT. The chain couples TRBV11-3 to TRBJ2-2, with D uncertain. The ends were cut back, 6 bases at V and 4 bases at J, with 3 bases in the middle. The length of the CDR3 is 11 residues. Germline lookup yields CDR1 SGHNT and CDR2 YENEEA.

This chain connects TRBV6-6 to TRBJ1-1; D is ambiguous. Germline lookup yields CDR1 MNHNY and CDR2 SVGAGI (reference sequence). This CDR3 has 13 amino acids. V was shortened by 8 bases and J by 1 base, with 11 bases between the two germline ends. Written as DNA, the CDR3 is TGTGCCAGCCTTCTTCGGGAGAACACTGAAGCTTTCTTT. Translating it yields CASLLRENTEAFF.

CDR3 protein: CASSLGAQVPAQHF. CDR3 nucleotide sequence: TGTGCCAGCAGTTTAGGGGCCCAAGTTCCAGCCCAGCATTTT. The V and J genes are TRBV28 and TRBJ1-5; tentatively, D is TRBD1 (5 bases). The CDR3 is 14 amino acids. V lost 2 bases and J 11 bases, leaving 16 bases between the germline ends. In germline, CDR1 is MDHEN, CDR2 SYDVKM.

V gene TRBV29-1 combines with J gene TRBJ2-6, with D perhaps matching TRBD1 (6 bases). CDR3 length equals 14 residues. Per the germline V gene, CDR1 is SQVTM and CDR2 is ANQGSEA. V shed 6 bases and J shed 0 bases, with 9 bases lying between them. The CDR3 reads CSVGASSGANVLTF. Here the CDR3 DNA reads TGCAGCGTGGGGGCTAGCTCTGGGGCCAACGTCCTGACTTTC. Full variable domain (rest looked up from reference TRBV29-1 and TRBJ2-6): SAVISQKPSRDICQRGTSLTIQCQVDSQVTMMFWYRQQPGQSLTLIATANQGSEATYESGFVIDKFPISRPNLTFSTLTVSNMSPEDSSIYLCSVGASSGANVLTFGAGSRLTVL.

V gene TRBV5-1 combines with J gene TRBJ1-1; 7 positions match TRBD1. V dropped 4 bases and J dropped 3; count of bases not matched to a gene: 6. The CDR3 has 14 residues. CDR1 is SGHRS and CDR2 is YFSETQ in the germline V gene. Here the CDR3 reads CASSKQGSYTEAFF. The CDR3, as DNA: TGCGCCAGCAGCAAACAGGGGTCATACACTGAAGCTTTCTTT.